The clone carrying this T cell receptor beta chain was seen more than once but under ten times. Its antigen is as yet unknown. These data are taken from a study of beta chain features in type 1 diabetes. The CDR3 has 16 amino acids. Germline-derived CDR1 and CDR2 are SGHRS and YFSETQ. V was clipped by 0 bases and J by 1 base, with 10 bases between them. All of the isolated RNA was reverse transcribed, so expressed TCRB transcripts were sequenced. Sequencing was performed with immunoSEQ multiplex PCR; in TCRdb, only in-frame clones are kept and a portion is missing. In the table there are some 250,000 clones, roughly a tenth of which are singletons. Findings and caveats of the study: A pattern of fewer insertions and more deletions at VDJ junctions was seen in type 1 diabetes patients. Significant though moderate, a shortening of TCRB CDR3s appeared in all four CD4+ subsets of Type 1 diabetes patients.

The receptor comes from a man aged 30-40 years with type 1 diabetes. The V and J genes are TRBV5-1 and TRBJ2-2; no definite D call. The sequencing sample was made of naive CD4+ T cells from blood. CDR3 loop: CASSLADTENTGELFF. The CDR3 DNA is TGCGCCAGCAGCTTGGCCGACACCGAGAACACCGGGGAGCTGTTTTTT.